Below, 3 T cell receptor beta chains from the same sample are listed, as sequenced in a study of post-analysis software for immune sequencing data. Notes on the study in general: Relative to controls, patients had about five TRBV segments at higher frequency, with TRBV5-6, TRBV5-1 and TRBV20-1 among these.

Their recognized antigens are unknown. Unique molecular identifiers tagged the TCR beta cDNA libraries. MiXCR, applied by TCRdb to the PCR reads, yields one record per CDR3 protein. In the table there are roughly 580,000 distinct CDR3 sequences, around 44% of which are singletons. What was sequenced was blood. The receptors here all came from a girl aged 5-17 years with multiple sclerosis.

The chain couples TRBV6-4 to TRBJ2-1, with TRBD1 matching over 8 bases. Trimming removed 0 bases from V and 6 bases from J; junction bases left unmatched: 10. This CDR3 spans 17 amino acids. Germline V CDR1 and CDR2: MRHNA, SNTAGT. The CDR3 nucleotides are TGTGCCAGCAGTGACTCGTTAGGGAGACAGGGGTTCAATGAGCAGTTCTTC. Protein product: CASSDSLGRQGFNEQFF.

The rearrangement joins TRBV30 to TRBJ2-1; no reliable D call. Germline V CDR1 and CDR2: GTSNPN, SVGIG (reference sequence). The CDR3 has 15 residues. V was cut by 0 bases and J by 0 bases, with 9 bases left in between. The CDR3 coding sequence is TGTGCCTGGAGTGTGTACGGATACTCCTACAATGAGCAGTTCTTC. The encoded protein is CAWSVYGYSYNEQFF.

This clonotype was seen a few times. The V gene is TRBV10-3, the J gene TRBJ1-1, with D perhaps matching TRBD1 (5 bases). The CDR3 spans 15 residues. Deletions cut 2 bases from V and 4 bases from J, with 14 bases between. CDR1 is ENHRY, CDR2 SYGVKD, per germline. The CDR3 DNA reads as TGTGCCATCAGTGAGGTTGGGGCGGAAGGCACTGAAGCTTTCTTT. Translated: CAISEVGAEGTEAFF.